Shown below are 14 T cell receptor beta chains from a single sample sequenced in a study of neurological immune-mediated disorders. TCRdb fed the 5' RACE reads into MiXCR, producing one record per CDR3 protein. The sample contains over 60,000 distinct CDR3 sequences, approximately 4.6% of which appear only once. The specimen was PBMCs. These receptors originate from a woman between 70 and 85 years old with multiple sclerosis.

The J gene is TRBJ2-7, the V gene TRBV20-1, with 8 bases identical to TRBD1. This CDR3 region has 16 residues. After removal of 3 bases from V and 1 base from J, the junction contained 11 bases not matched to a gene. Germline V gene sequence: CDR1 DFQATT, CDR2 SNEGSKA (reference sequence). The CDR3, as DNA: TGCAGTGCTAGTTCCACAGGGGGAAAAGTTTCCTACGAGCAGTACTTC. Its translation: CSASSTGGKVSYEQYF.

This clonotype was observed many times. The CDR3 nucleotides are TGTGCCAGCAGCCCGAGAGGGGACAACTCCTACGAGCAGTACTTC. Translating gives CASSPRGDNSYEQYF. The chain employs TRBV7-2 and TRBJ2-7; a weak D match, TRBD1 (6 bases). V was trimmed by 5 bases and J by 0 bases, leaving 14 bases between them. Germline assignment: CDR1 SGHTA and CDR2 FQGNSA. There are 15 residues in the CDR3.

This clonotype has at least ten counts. The chain joins TRBV15 to TRBJ1-6; TRBD1 matches 7 bases. Germline-derived CDR1 and CDR2 are LNHNV and YYDKDF (reference sequence). Trimming took 6 bases from V and 6 from J; bases not matched to a gene: 2. The CDR3 is 13 amino acids. The CDR3 spells CATSRGRNSPLHF. Here the CDR3 DNA reads TGTGCCACCAGTAGGGGGCGTAATTCACCCCTCCACTTT.

This clonotype was seen a few times. The chain joins TRBV5-1 to TRBJ2-3; TRBD2 matches at 11 bases. This CDR3 is built from 16 residues. The V gene end was trimmed by 4 bases and the J gene end by 3 bases; junction bases not matched to a gene: 7. Germline lookup yields CDR1 SGHRS and CDR2 YFSETQ. The CDR3 nucleotides are TGCGCCAGCAGCCATGGGACTAGCGGACCTACAGATACGCAGTATTTT. Residues: CASSHGTSGPTDTQYF.

This clonotype was recorded at least ten times. The chain employs TRBV20-1 and TRBJ2-7; D possibly corresponds to TRBD2 (6 bases). The CDR3 runs to 14 residues. The germline V and J ends were trimmed by 6 bases and 6 bases, with 21 bases remaining between them. Germline CDR1 reads DFQATT; CDR2 reads SNEGSKA (reference sequence). The CDR3 sequence is CSAEKGLLLVEQYF. DNA of the CDR3: TGCAGTGCAGAGAAGGGACTGCTGTTGGTCGAGCAGTACTTC.

The table lists this clonotype with many counts. The chain carries TRBV15 and TRBJ1-4, with 8 bases identical to TRBD1. CDR1 and CDR2 from the germline V gene are LNHNV and YYDKDF (reference sequence). V lost 6 bases and J lost 7; bases outside the gene matches: 10. The CDR3 is 15 amino acids. CDR3 loop: CATSRDQGAGEKLFF. CDR3 nucleotide sequence: TGTGCCACCAGTCGAGATCAGGGGGCCGGTGAAAAACTGTTTTTT. Complete variable domain (other parts from reference TRBV15 and TRBJ1-4): DAMVIQNPRYQVTQFGKPVTLSCSQTLNHNVMYWYQQKSSQAPKLLFHYYDKDFNNEADTPDNFQSRRPNTSFCFLDIRSPGLGDTAMYLCATSRDQGAGEKLFFGSGTQLSVL.

The chain recombines TRBV3-1 with TRBJ2-5; a weak D match, TRBD2 (7 bases). This CDR3 spans 14 amino acids. V lost 3 bases and J lost 6, with 14 bases in between. Germline V lookup: CDR1 LGHDT, CDR2 YNNKEL (reference sequence). This chain's CDR3 is CASSHGGLAQTQYF. Here the CDR3 DNA reads TGTGCCAGCAGCCACGGGGGGCTAGCGCAGACCCAGTACTTC.

This clonotype has ten or more counts. The CDR3 region has the DNA TGTGCCAGCAGCTTAGTGCGGACGAACAATGAGCAGTTCTTC. It is translated as CASSLVRTNNEQFF. V and J are TRBV7-2 and TRBJ2-1; D not certain. Germline V CDR1 and CDR2: SGHTA, FQGNSA. This CDR3 region has 14 residues. V shed 1 base and J shed 5 bases, with 9 bases lying between them.

This clonotype was detected many times. The DNA of the CDR3 is TGCAGTGCTAGCCCAGGGGGCGTTCAACAGTTCTTC. It encodes CSASPGGVQQFF. The chain combines TRBV20-1 with TRBJ2-1; 8 bases map to TRBD1. Germline CDR1 reads DFQATT; CDR2 reads SNEGSKA (reference sequence). Germline trimming cut 3 bases from V and 13 bases from J; bases unmatched to any gene: 8. The CDR3 contains 12 residues.

This clonotype was seen a few times. This sequence joins TRBV7-6 and TRBJ2-5; no clear D gene. The CDR3 extends over 11 amino acids. CDR1 is SGHVS, CDR2 FNYEAQ, per germline. Trimming cost V 4 bases and J 4 bases, with 4 bases left between them. As DNA, the CDR3 is TGTGCCAGCAGCTCCCCAGAGACCCAGTACTTC. This sequence encodes CASSSPETQYF.

This clonotype was seen ten or more times. This chain uses TRBV4-1 with TRBJ2-3, with TRBD2 identical over 11 bases. The J segment lost 4 bases and the V segment lost 3 bases, leaving 6 bases of the junction unmatched. The CDR3 length is 16 residues. Germline V gene lookup returns CDR1 MGHRA and CDR2 YSYEKL. The CDR3 nucleotides are TGCGCCAGCAGCCATTCACTAGCGGGAGAGGCAGATACGCAGTATTTT. The encoded protein is CASSHSLAGEADTQYF.

This clonotype has ten or more counts. The rearrangement links TRBV7-9 to TRBJ1-1, with D unresolved. The CDR3 length is 13 residues. CDR1 and CDR2 (germline): SEHNR, FQNEAQ (reference sequence). V shed 5 bases and J shed 1 base, with 8 bases lying between them. CDR3 residues: CASSLDENTEAFF. Written as DNA, the CDR3 is TGTGCCAGCAGCCTAGACGAGAACACTGAAGCTTTCTTT.

In this sample, this clonotype turned up many times. The chain has TRBV9 and TRBJ2-7; 8 bases agree with TRBD2. The CDR3 is 15 amino acids. The J segment lost 3 bases and the V segment lost 4 bases, leaving 9 bases of the junction unmatched. The germline V gene encodes CDR1 SGDLS and CDR2 YYNGEE. CDR3 sequence (DNA): TGTGCCAGCAGCCGGAGCGGGAGCGAGCTCTACGAGCAGTACTTC. Its translation: CASSRSGSELYEQYF.

This clonotype was found many times. The chain combines TRBV5-1 with TRBJ1-1; possibly TRBD1 for D (5 bases). The V gene's germline CDR1 is SGHRS and CDR2 YFSETQ. The germline V and J ends were trimmed by 0 bases and 4 bases, with 16 bases remaining between them. The CDR3 has 16 amino acids. CDR3 sequence reads: CASSLARSSRATEAFF. In nucleotides, the CDR3 is TGCGCCAGCAGCTTGGCAAGGTCTAGCAGGGCCACTGAAGCTTTCTTT.